Listed here are 24 T cell receptor beta chains from one sample, sequenced in a study of T-cell reconstitution after alpha-beta-depleted transplantation in children. As it was prepared, the TCRbeta library received unique molecular identifiers. MiXCR was run by TCRdb on the PCR reads, yielding one entry per CDR3 protein. The sample yields around 400,000 distinct CDR3 sequences, approximately 20% seen once. This material consisted of PBMCs from the stem cell graft donor, taken from the stem cell graft. The receptors were gathered from a human donor who donated a stem cell graft to a child with acute myeloid leukemia.

The chain links TRBV29-1 to TRBJ2-7; D possibly uses TRBD1 or TRBD2 (5 bases each). V lost 7 bases, J lost 3 bases, and 13 bases lay in between. The V gene's germline CDR1 is SQVTM and CDR2 ANQGSEA. This CDR3 contains 12 residues. This CDR3 reads CSGGVTLYEQYF. CDR3 bases: TGCAGCGGAGGGGTGACCCTCTACGAGCAGTACTTC.

This chain links TRBV7-6 with TRBJ2-3; D is unclear. Germline V gene data show CDR1 as SGHVS and CDR2 as FNYEAQ. V was trimmed by 5 bases and J by 2 bases, leaving 8 bases between them. The CDR3 has 13 residues. CDR3 region: CASSPSLTDTQYF. CDR3 DNA sequence: TGTGCCAGCAGCCCTTCCCTCACAGATACGCAGTATTTT. The full variable domain, in which reference TRBV7-6 and TRBJ2-3 provide the parts outside the CDR3, is GAGVSQSPRYKVTKRGQDVALRCDPISGHVSLYWYRQALGQGPEFLTYFNYEAQQDKSGLPNDRFSAERPEGSISTLTIQRTEQRDSAMYRCASSPSLTDTQYFGPGTRLTVL.

This clonotype was observed a handful of times. The chain's CDR3 is CSALAGGRTGELFF. The DNA for the CDR3 is TGCAGTGCTCTAGCGGGAGGGCGGACCGGGGAGCTGTTTTTT. The chain employs TRBV20-1 and TRBJ2-2; 12 positions agree with TRBD2. CDR3 length: 14 residues. The V segment lost 5 bases and the J segment 5 bases; nucleotides outside the gene matches: 3. Looked up from germline, CDR1 is DFQATT and CDR2 is SNEGSKA (reference sequence).

This clonotype was picked up many times. The gene calls are TRBV20-1 and TRBJ2-7; TRBD1 might be the D (6 bases). This CDR3 is built from 14 residues. Per germline, CDR1 DFQATT and CDR2 SNEGSKA (reference sequence). V dropped 3 bases and J dropped 5 bases, with 17 bases sitting between them. The DNA for the CDR3 is TGCAGTGCTAGTGAAACAGGGTGGGGGAACGAGCAGTACTTC. Residues: CSASETGWGNEQYF.

For the CDR3, the DNA is TGCAGTGCTAGAGATCAGGACAGGCGCGCCAAAAACATTCAGTACTTC. This sequence encodes CSARDQDRRAKNIQYF. The rearrangement uses TRBV20-1 and TRBJ2-4; 7 nucleotides align to TRBD1. The germline V gene has CDR1 DFQATT and CDR2 SNEGSKA (reference sequence). V gave up 0 bases and J gave up 1 base; unmatched junction bases: 6. The CDR3 has 16 residues.

V usage is TRBV15 and J usage is TRBJ1-5; possibly TRBD1 for D (5 bases). The ends were cut back, 9 bases at V and 4 bases at J, with 16 bases in the middle. The CDR3 is 14 amino acids. CDR1 and CDR2 (germline): LNHNV, YYDKDF (reference sequence). The CDR3 nucleotides read TGTGCCACAGCTGTGGGGCAGGCGAATCAGCCCCAGCATTTT. As protein: CATAVGQANQPQHF.

V is TRBV15 and J is TRBJ1-5, with 10 bases aligning to TRBD1. This CDR3 region has 17 residues. CDR1 and CDR2 from the germline V gene are LNHNV and YYDKDF (reference sequence). J lost 6 bases, V lost 5 bases, and 13 bases had no gene match. CDR3 in amino acids: CATSGHFSGTGAQPQHF. CDR3 sequence (DNA): TGTGCCACCAGCGGCCACTTTAGTGGGACAGGGGCTCAGCCCCAGCATTTT.

The chain joins TRBV12-3 or TRBV12-4 to TRBJ2-7; the D gene is possibly TRBD1 (6 bases). V was clipped by 7 bases and J by 4 bases, with 17 bases between them. The CDR3 runs to 14 residues. This CDR3 is CASTLRGQGYEQYF. The CDR3 DNA sequence: TGTGCCAGCACCCTCCGCGGGCAGGGGTACGAGCAGTACTTC.

There are a few counts of this clonotype. The chain employs TRBV7-9 and TRBJ2-1; 8 bases are shared with TRBD2. V was clipped by 0 bases and J by 15 bases; unmatched bases: 7. The CDR3 loop spans 13 amino acids. CDR1 and CDR2 from the germline V gene are SEHNR and FQNEAQ (reference sequence). The CDR3 DNA reads TGTGCCAGCAGCTTAGCCGGGAGGGCCGAAGGGTTCTTC. This translates into CASSLAGRAEGFF.

The sample holds a few counts of this clonotype. The V call is TRBV4-3, the J call TRBJ2-3; 8 bases are shared with TRBD2. This CDR3 contains 23 residues. CDR1 and CDR2 (germline): LGHNA, YSLEER. The J segment lost 4 bases and the V segment lost 5 bases, leaving 32 bases of the junction unmatched. CDR3 nucleotides: TGCGCCAGCAGCTTCCTCAATGGGGGGCGCGGGAGAAGCGGGAGATGGATTGCAGATACGCAGTATTTT. It is translated as CASSFLNGGRGRSGRWIADTQYF.

The rearrangement joins TRBV5-1 to TRBJ2-7; D may be TRBD2 (5 bases). The CDR3 contains 14 residues. Trimming removed 4 bases from V and 0 bases from J, with 11 bases in between. Germline-derived CDR1 and CDR2 are SGHRS and YFSETQ. CDR3 nucleotide sequence: TGCGCCAGCAGCCCACTACTAGGCTCCTACGAGCAGTACTTC. This sequence encodes CASSPLLGSYEQYF.

This clonotype has more than one count but fewer than ten. The chain has TRBV10-3 and TRBJ1-5; the D is unclear. The V end lost 3 bases, the J end lost 7 bases, and 16 bases lay between the germline ends. Germline CDR1 reads ENHRY; CDR2 reads SYGVKD. The CDR3 extends over 15 amino acids. The CDR3 reads CAISDVGKGEQPQHF. The CDR3 nucleotides are TGTGCCATCAGTGACGTCGGAAAGGGCGAGCAGCCCCAGCATTTT.

The chain carries TRBV3-1 and TRBJ1-3, with D tentatively TRBD1 (5 bases). CDR3 length: 15 amino acids. Germline CDR1 and CDR2: LGHDT and YNNKEL (reference sequence). Trimming shortened V by 3 bases and J by 0 bases, and 9 bases separated the two germline ends. Written as DNA, the CDR3 is TGTGCCAGCAGCCAGTACGGGGGCTCTGGAAACACCATATATTTT. Protein: CASSQYGGSGNTIYF.

The table lists this clonotype with many counts. V is TRBV12-3 or TRBV12-4 and J is TRBJ2-1; TRBD2 matches 12 bases. After removal of 6 bases from V and 3 bases from J, the junction contained 6 bases not matched to a gene. The CDR3 covers 16 residues. CDR3 protein: CASSRLAGVGYNEQFF. The CDR3 DNA sequence: TGTGCCAGCAGCCGACTAGCGGGAGTAGGCTACAATGAGCAGTTCTTC.

The chain links TRBV6-1 to TRBJ2-2, with TRBD2 identical over 8 bases. The CDR3 is made up of 16 amino acids. V lost 4 bases to trimming and J lost 5 bases; unmatched junction nucleotides: 9. CDR1 and CDR2 from the germline V gene are MNHNS and SASEGT. The CDR3 is CASSARIAGKTGELFF. CDR3 bases: TGTGCCAGCAGTGCTCGCATAGCGGGAAAAACCGGGGAGCTGTTTTTT.

The chain uses TRBV6-2 or TRBV6-3 and TRBJ1-5, with unresolved D. V dropped 0 bases and J dropped 6 bases, with 12 bases sitting between them. Germline V gene data show CDR1 as MNHEY and CDR2 as SVGEGT. There are 15 residues in the CDR3. The DNA of the CDR3 is TGTGCCAGCAGTTACTCGGGGAGGCGGGGTCAGCCCCAGCATTTT. Protein: CASSYSGRRGQPQHF.

This clonotype was detected only a few times. One end of the junction does not line up with germline, which may come from a read error. The chain recombines TRBV2 with TRBJ2-3; 9 bases agree with TRBD2. CDR1 is SNHLY, CDR2 FYNNEI, per germline. The length of the CDR3 is 12 residues. In DNA form, the CDR3 reads TGTGCCAGCAGTATCACCGGGACTAGCAGCTCTTTT. It is translated as CASSITGTSSSF.

This clonotype showed up many times. J is TRBJ1-5 and V is TRBV20-1; D is possibly TRBD1 (5 bases). V was shortened by 0 bases and J by 0 bases, with 18 bases between the two germline ends. Germline CDR1 and CDR2: DFQATT and SNEGSKA (reference sequence). This CDR3 has 18 residues. The CDR3 coding sequence is TGCAGTGCTAGAGATGGTAGGGGTTGGTCGAATAGCAATCAGCCCCAGCATTTT. It is translated as CSARDGRGWSNSNQPQHF.

There are many counts of this clonotype. V gene TRBV4-2 combines with J gene TRBJ2-7, with 9 bases fitting TRBD2. Trimming removed 6 bases from V and 4 bases from J; junction bases left unmatched: 16. CDR3 length equals 17 residues. The germline V gene has CDR1 LGHNA and CDR2 YNFKEQ. The CDR3 DNA reads as TGTGCCAGCAGGATGGTTAGCGGGAGCGGGGGGCATTACGAGCAGTACTTC. Its translation: CASRMVSGSGGHYEQYF.

The V gene is TRBV7-3, the J gene TRBJ2-1; D not resolved. The CDR3 loop spans 15 amino acids. V lost 5 bases and J 3 bases, leaving 14 bases between the germline ends. Germline CDR1 is SGHTA and CDR2 is FQGTGA. CDR3 nucleotides: TGTGCCAGCAGCCCGTCCTCGGGCCTCTACAATGAGCAGTTCTTC. Encoded protein: CASSPSSGLYNEQFF. Supplemented by reference TRBV7-3 and TRBJ2-1, the full variable domain reads GAGVSQTPSNKVTEKGKYVELRCDPISGHTALYWYRQSLGQGPEFLIYFQGTGAADDSGLPNDRFFAVRPEGSVSTLKIQRTERGDSAVYLCASSPSSGLYNEQFFGPGTRLTVL.

The chain couples TRBV10-3 to TRBJ2-1, with 11 bases fitting TRBD1. Trimming took 6 bases from V and 8 from J; bases not matched to a gene: 9. The germline V gene has CDR1 ENHRY and CDR2 SYGVKD. CDR3 length equals 15 residues. CDR3 sequence reads: CAISLRDRGFDEQFF. Written as DNA, the CDR3 is TGTGCCATCAGCCTCCGGGACAGGGGGTTTGATGAGCAGTTCTTC.

This clonotype came up once. V usage is TRBV6-5 and J usage is TRBJ2-7, with 7 positions matching TRBD1. Germline V gene lookup returns CDR1 MNHEY and CDR2 SVGAGI. Trimming took 6 bases from V and 0 from J; bases not matched to a gene: 8. The CDR3 covers 15 residues. The DNA for the CDR3 is TGTGCCAGCAGCTATGGGACAGACAGCTCCTACGAGCAGTACTTC. Protein: CASSYGTDSSYEQYF.

This clonotype was found many times. The J gene is TRBJ2-1, the V gene TRBV27; the match to TRBD2 covers 14 bases. V gave up 5 bases and J gave up 7 bases; unmatched junction bases: 4. Germline V CDR1 and CDR2: MNHEY, SMNVEV (reference sequence). CDR3 length equals 15 residues. The CDR3 reads CASSPGTSGGNEQFF. The CDR3 DNA follows: TGTGCCAGCAGTCCAGGGACTAGCGGGGGAAATGAGCAGTTCTTC.

This clonotype was observed at least ten times. The chain is built from TRBV20-1 and TRBJ2-5; D gene unclear. The CDR3 loop spans 12 amino acids. Germline-derived CDR1 and CDR2 are DFQATT and SNEGSKA (reference sequence). V was pared by 6 bases and J by 2 bases, with 10 bases between. The CDR3 coding sequence is TGCAGTGCCGAGAGGCAGCAAGAGACCCAGTACTTC. It encodes CSAERQQETQYF.